A selection of T cell receptor beta chains follows, all from one sample in a study of cytomegalovirus exposure and HLA in healthy donors. Sequenced by immunoSEQ multiplex PCR; TCRdb stores in-frame clones only, minus some. The table shows about 130,000 clones, with 77% occurring only once. Sample: PBMCs. Receptors were obtained from a male donor in good health and CMV-seropositive. Both conserved end residues are part of each CDR3. A D gene is named only where the DNA matches it firmly. Clone sizes are given selectively: once, few, many, or a class where the clone is expanded.

abundance: few; d_gene: NA; v_gene: TRBV28; j_gene: TRBJ1-2; CDR3nt: TGTGCCAGCAGTTACACCTATGGGCTGGGCCAAGCCAACTATGGCTACACCTTC; CDR3aa: CASSYTYGLGQANYGYTF
abundance: NA; d_gene: TRBD2; v_gene: TRBV28; j_gene: TRBJ2-1; CDR3nt: TGTGCCAGCAGCCGAGGACTAGCGGGAGGGCCTCGGTACAATGAGCAGTTCTTC; CDR3aa: CASSRGLAGGPRYNEQFF
abundance: NA; d_gene: NA; v_gene: TRBV27; j_gene: TRBJ2-1; CDR3nt: TGTGCCAGCAGTTCCAACCCGGGACTCCCCCTGAATGAGCAGTTCTTC; CDR3aa: CASSSNPGLPLNEQFF
abundance: few; d_gene: NA; v_gene: TRBV6-4; j_gene: TRBJ1-1; CDR3nt: TGTGCCAGCAGTGACGGAGGGGATGGGACTGAAGCTTTCTTT; CDR3aa: CASSDGGDGTEAFF
abundance: few; d_gene: NA; v_gene: TRBV4-2; j_gene: TRBJ1-2; CDR3nt: TGTGCCAGCAGCCCGGAGGCAGCGAAGAACTATGGCTACACCTTC; CDR3aa: CASSPEAAKNYGYTF
abundance: NA; d_gene: TRBD1; v_gene: TRBV7-2; j_gene: TRBJ2-5; CDR3nt: TGTGCCAGCAGCTATAGATCCATCGGGACAGGGGCTGGGACCCAGTACTTC; CDR3aa: CASSYRSIGTGAGTQYF
abundance: few; d_gene: NA; v_gene: TRBV20-1; j_gene: TRBJ1-2; CDR3nt: TGCAGTGCCGACGGAGGCGGGGGCTACACCTTC; CDR3aa: CSADGGGGYTF
abundance: NA; d_gene: TRBD1; v_gene: TRBV18; j_gene: TRBJ2-7; CDR3nt: TGTGCCAGCTCACCACAACGAGGGGGCAGGTCCTACGAGCAGTACTTC; CDR3aa: CASSPQRGGRSYEQYF
abundance: NA; d_gene: NA; v_gene: TRBV6-5; j_gene: TRBJ2-4; CDR3nt: TGTGCCAGCAGTACATCTCCGGGACAAGGAAACATTCAGTACTTC; CDR3aa: CASSTSPGQGNIQYF
abundance: NA; d_gene: TRBD1; v_gene: TRBV6-5; j_gene: TRBJ1-1; CDR3nt: TGTGCCAGCAACGGACAGGGGACTGAAGCTTTCTTT; CDR3aa: CASNGQGTEAFF
abundance: NA; d_gene: TRBD1; v_gene: TRBV5-1; j_gene: TRBJ2-1; CDR3nt: TGCGCCAGCAGCTTGGGTGCGGGACAGGGGTCCTACAATGAGCAGTTCTTC; CDR3aa: CASSLGAGQGSYNEQFF
abundance: once; d_gene: TRBD1; v_gene: TRBV6-5; j_gene: TRBJ2-5; CDR3nt: TGTGCCACCCGTCGAGGCAGGGGGCTCCAAGAGACCCAGTACTTC; CDR3aa: CATRRGRGLQETQYF
abundance: NA; d_gene: NA; v_gene: TRBV5-6; j_gene: TRBJ2-7; CDR3nt: TGTGCCAGCAGCTGGGAGCAGGGAGGAGAGCAGTACTTC; CDR3aa: CASSWEQGGEQYF
abundance: few; d_gene: NA; v_gene: TRBV28; j_gene: TRBJ1-4; CDR3nt: TGTGCCAGCAGTTTATCTTCGGACACCCGTCATACTTTT; CDR3aa: CASSLSSDTRHTF
abundance: few; d_gene: TRBD1; v_gene: TRBV9; j_gene: TRBJ2-3; CDR3nt: TGTGCCAGCAGTAGGGACAGGGCCACAGATACGCAGTATTTT; CDR3aa: CASSRDRATDTQYF
abundance: once; d_gene: NA; v_gene: TRBV19; j_gene: TRBJ1-1; CDR3nt: TGTGCCAGTAGTACGACCGGGATAAACACTGAAGCTTTCTTT; CDR3aa: CASSTTGINTEAFF
abundance: NA; d_gene: NA; v_gene: TRBV6-5; j_gene: TRBJ2-1; CDR3nt: TGTGCCAGCAGCCCTCTAGCGCACTCCTACAATGAGCAGTTCTTC; CDR3aa: CASSPLAHSYNEQFF
abundance: NA; d_gene: TRBD1; v_gene: TRBV2; j_gene: TRBJ1-4; CDR3nt: TGTGCCAGCAGTCAGCAGGGGGGTAATGAAAAACTGTTTTTT; CDR3aa: CASSQQGGNEKLFF
abundance: NA; d_gene: TRBD1; v_gene: TRBV7-3; j_gene: TRBJ1-1; CDR3nt: TGTGCCGGCAGCTTGGACAGGGCAGGGACTGAAGCTTTCTTT; CDR3aa: CAGSLDRAGTEAFF
abundance: few; d_gene: NA; v_gene: TRBV29-1; j_gene: TRBJ1-1; CDR3nt: TGCAGCGTTGAAATGGGGGGGAGGGCTGAAGCTTTCTTT; CDR3aa: CSVEMGGRAEAFF
abundance: NA; d_gene: NA; v_gene: TRBV20-1; j_gene: TRBJ1-1; CDR3nt: TGCAGTGCTAACGCAGGCCCTGTGGCTTTCTTT; CDR3aa: CSANAGPVAFF
abundance: NA; d_gene: NA; v_gene: TRBV6-1; j_gene: TRBJ1-1; CDR3nt: TGTGCCAGCAGTTATGGGACATGGGAGACTGAAGCTTTCTTT; CDR3aa: CASSYGTWETEAFF
abundance: NA; d_gene: NA; v_gene: TRBV7-9; j_gene: TRBJ1-1; CDR3nt: TGTTCCAGCATGCCGAGAGACACTGAAGCTTTCTTT; CDR3aa: CSSMPRDTEAFF
abundance: NA; d_gene: NA; v_gene: TRBV6-6; j_gene: TRBJ1-5; CDR3nt: TGTGCCAGCAGCCCGGACGGGAATAATCAGCCCCAGCATTTT; CDR3aa: CASSPDGNNQPQHF
abundance: few; d_gene: TRBD2; v_gene: TRBV28; j_gene: TRBJ2-3; CDR3nt: TGTGCCAGCAGTTTCAGGGTCCTAGCGGGGACAGATACGCAGTATTTT; CDR3aa: CASSFRVLAGTDTQYF
abundance: few; d_gene: NA; v_gene: TRBV11-1; j_gene: TRBJ2-5; CDR3nt: TGTGCCAGCAGCTTAGGCGGGGAGGAGACCCAGTACTTC; CDR3aa: CASSLGGEETQYF
abundance: NA; d_gene: NA; v_gene: TRBV7-2; j_gene: TRBJ1-5; CDR3nt: TGTGCCAGCAGCTTAAACCGAGATCAGCCCCAGCATTTT; CDR3aa: CASSLNRDQPQHF
abundance: NA; d_gene: NA; v_gene: TRBV19; j_gene: TRBJ1-1; CDR3nt: TGTGCCAGTAGTATCATGACGAGGCCTAACACTGAAGCTTTCTTT; CDR3aa: CASSIMTRPNTEAFF
abundance: NA; d_gene: NA; v_gene: TRBV5-1; j_gene: TRBJ2-5; CDR3nt: TGCGCCAGCAGCTTGGTCCGTATCCAAGAGACCCAGTACTTC; CDR3aa: CASSLVRIQETQYF
abundance: NA; d_gene: TRBD1; v_gene: TRBV28; j_gene: TRBJ2-7; CDR3nt: TGTGCCAGCGCCGGGACAGGGTCTTCCTACGAGCAGTACTTC; CDR3aa: CASAGTGSSYEQYF
abundance: NA; d_gene: NA; v_gene: TRBV5-1; j_gene: TRBJ2-6; CDR3nt: TGCGCCAGCAGCTTGGGGGGGGTCTCTGGGGCCAACGTCCTGACTTTC; CDR3aa: CASSLGGVSGANVLTF
abundance: NA; d_gene: NA; v_gene: TRBV11-2; j_gene: TRBJ1-1; CDR3nt: TGTGCCAGCAGCTTACTGTCGAACACTGAAGCTTTCTTT; CDR3aa: CASSLLSNTEAFF
abundance: NA; d_gene: TRBD1; v_gene: TRBV28; j_gene: TRBJ1-5; CDR3nt: TGTGCCAGCAGTATATTAACAGGGGGCGACGGCAATCAGCCCCAGCATTTT; CDR3aa: CASSILTGGDGNQPQHF
abundance: NA; d_gene: TRBD1; v_gene: TRBV19; j_gene: TRBJ1-1; CDR3nt: TGTGCCAGTAGCGTCGGACAGGGGACAAACACTGAAGCTTTCTTT; CDR3aa: CASSVGQGTNTEAFF
abundance: NA; d_gene: NA; v_gene: TRBV9; j_gene: TRBJ1-1; CDR3nt: TGTGCCAGCAGCGACACCATTGAAGCTTTCTTT; CDR3aa: CASSDTIEAFF
abundance: NA; d_gene: NA; v_gene: TRBV28; j_gene: TRBJ1-2; CDR3nt: TGTGCCAGCAGAGTGACAAACCCCCAGAAGCTTGGCTACACCTTC; CDR3aa: CASRVTNPQKLGYTF
abundance: NA; d_gene: TRBD1; v_gene: TRBV4-1; j_gene: TRBJ1-5; CDR3nt: TGCGCCAGCAGCCCGGGACAGGGGGCGCAGAGTCAGCCCCAGCATTTT; CDR3aa: CASSPGQGAQSQPQHF
abundance: once; d_gene: TRBD2; v_gene: TRBV28; j_gene: TRBJ2-1; CDR3nt: TGTGCCAGCAGTTTCCCCAGCGGGAGTCTGAATGAGCAGTTCTTC; CDR3aa: CASSFPSGSLNEQFF
abundance: NA; d_gene: TRBD2; v_gene: TRBV10-3; j_gene: TRBJ2-2; CDR3nt: TGTGCCATCAGTGAGAGGGGACTAGCGGGGGGCCCGGGCACCGGGGAGCTGTTTTTT; CDR3aa: CAISERGLAGGPGTGELFF
abundance: few; d_gene: NA; v_gene: TRBV19; j_gene: TRBJ1-1; CDR3nt: TGTGCCAGTAGTATAGGGGTCAGGGACACTGAAGCTTTCTTT; CDR3aa: CASSIGVRDTEAFF
abundance: NA; d_gene: TRBD2; v_gene: TRBV15; j_gene: TRBJ2-7; CDR3nt: TGTGCCACCAGCGGCGGGACTAGCGGGACCCCCTACGAGCAGTACTTC; CDR3aa: CATSGGTSGTPYEQYF
abundance: NA; d_gene: NA; v_gene: TRBV13; j_gene: TRBJ1-2; CDR3nt: TGTGCCAGCAGCTTAGGTCGCGGGTCTAACTATGGCTACACCTTC; CDR3aa: CASSLGRGSNYGYTF
abundance: NA; d_gene: TRBD1; v_gene: TRBV10-3; j_gene: TRBJ1-3; CDR3nt: TGTGCCCTCCGGCCAGGGGGCCGGGAAAACACCATATATTTT; CDR3aa: CALRPGGRENTIYF
abundance: NA; d_gene: NA; v_gene: TRBV6-5; j_gene: TRBJ1-4; CDR3nt: TGTGCCAGCAGTTCCAGTCGGGGGAATCTGAAACTGTTTTTT; CDR3aa: CASSSSRGNLKLFF
abundance: few; d_gene: NA; v_gene: TRBV6-1; j_gene: TRBJ1-5; CDR3nt: TGTGCCCTCCAGGGGTCAGAAAAACCGTATCAGCCCCAGCATTTT; CDR3aa: CALQGSEKPYQPQHF
abundance: NA; d_gene: NA; v_gene: TRBV6-5; j_gene: TRBJ2-2; CDR3nt: TGTGCCAGCGGGGGGTACACCGGGGAGCTGTTTTTT; CDR3aa: CASGGYTGELFF
abundance: once; d_gene: TRBD1; v_gene: TRBV6-6; j_gene: TRBJ2-1; CDR3nt: TGTGCCAGCAGCCTCGAGACAGGGGGGAATGAGCAGTTCTTC; CDR3aa: CASSLETGGNEQFF
abundance: few; d_gene: NA; v_gene: TRBV7-2; j_gene: TRBJ2-7; CDR3nt: TGTGCCAGCAGCAGTTCCAAGTTAGTCACCGAGCAGTACTTC; CDR3aa: CASSSSKLVTEQYF
abundance: NA; d_gene: NA; v_gene: TRBV30; j_gene: TRBJ1-6; CDR3nt: TGTGCCTGGAGTGTACACGGAGATTCACCCCTCCACTTT; CDR3aa: CAWSVHGDSPLHF
abundance: once; d_gene: NA; v_gene: TRBV19; j_gene: TRBJ2-7; CDR3nt: TGTGCCAGTAGTATTCAGGCAGGCGACTCCTACGAGCAGTACTTC; CDR3aa: CASSIQAGDSYEQYF
abundance: NA; d_gene: NA; v_gene: TRBV5-1; j_gene: TRBJ1-2; CDR3nt: TGCGCCAGCAGCTCCGCCCGGGGTAGACGATATGGCTACACCTTC; CDR3aa: CASSSARGRRYGYTF
abundance: NA; d_gene: NA; v_gene: TRBV5-1; j_gene: TRBJ2-3; CDR3nt: TGCGCCAGCAGCTTGGACAGACCGAGCACAGATACGCAGTATTTT; CDR3aa: CASSLDRPSTDTQYF
abundance: NA; d_gene: NA; v_gene: TRBV6-1; j_gene: TRBJ2-7; CDR3nt: TGTGCCAGCAGTTCGGGAGACTACGAGCAGTACTTC; CDR3aa: CASSSGDYEQYF